What follows is one T cell receptor (beta chain) and its context. Its antigen is not identified. The source of the sample is a study of T cells in Graves' hyperthyroidism and ophthalmopathy. Overall study context: Pretreatment peripheral blood was obtained at initial diagnosis.

The length of the CDR3 is 15 residues. Germline CDR1 SGHTA, CDR2 FQGNSA. V was trimmed by 4 bases and J by 0 bases, leaving 10 bases between them. Template material for amplifying TCR beta CDR3 regions consisted of RNA transcripts. The TCR CDR3 was amplified in a first-round RT-PCR using the HTBI primer set. MiXCR was run by TCRdb on the multiplex PCR reads, yielding one entry per CDR3 protein. The table has 130,000 to 150,000 distinct CDR3 sequences, approximately 20% seen once. Whole-study findings and limits: The majority of expanded thyroid clonotypes above 0.001 also appeared in blood.

This chain links TRBV7-2 with TRBJ1-3; D ambiguous. The receptor comes from a woman between 50 and 59 years old with Graves' hyperthyroidism that later progressed to Graves' ophthalmopathy. Sequences were obtained from blood. This CDR3 reads CASSYPPSSGNTIYF. The DNA of the CDR3 is TGTGCCAGCAGCTACCCCCCGAGCTCTGGAAACACCATATATTTT. The variable domain in full, with the rest retrieved from reference TRBV7-2 and TRBJ1-3, is GAGVSQSPSNKVTEKGKDVELRCDPISGHTALYWYRQSLGQGLEFLIYFQGNSAPDKSGLPSDRFSAERTGGSVSTLTIQRTQQEDSAVYLCASSYPPSSGNTIYFGEGSWLTVV.